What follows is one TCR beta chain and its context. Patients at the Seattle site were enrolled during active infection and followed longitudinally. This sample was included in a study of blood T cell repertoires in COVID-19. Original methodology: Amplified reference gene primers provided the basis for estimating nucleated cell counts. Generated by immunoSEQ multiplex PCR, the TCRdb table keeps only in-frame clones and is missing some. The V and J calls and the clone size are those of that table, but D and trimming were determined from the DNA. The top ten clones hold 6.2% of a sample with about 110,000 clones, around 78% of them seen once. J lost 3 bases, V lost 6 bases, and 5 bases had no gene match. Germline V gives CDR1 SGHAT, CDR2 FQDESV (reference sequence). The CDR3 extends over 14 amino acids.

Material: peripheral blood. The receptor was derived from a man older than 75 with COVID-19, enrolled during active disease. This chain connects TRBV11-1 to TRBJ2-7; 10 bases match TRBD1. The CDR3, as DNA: TGTGCCAGCAGTCGACAGGGGGCGGACTACGAGCAGTACTTC. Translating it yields CASSRQGADYEQYF.